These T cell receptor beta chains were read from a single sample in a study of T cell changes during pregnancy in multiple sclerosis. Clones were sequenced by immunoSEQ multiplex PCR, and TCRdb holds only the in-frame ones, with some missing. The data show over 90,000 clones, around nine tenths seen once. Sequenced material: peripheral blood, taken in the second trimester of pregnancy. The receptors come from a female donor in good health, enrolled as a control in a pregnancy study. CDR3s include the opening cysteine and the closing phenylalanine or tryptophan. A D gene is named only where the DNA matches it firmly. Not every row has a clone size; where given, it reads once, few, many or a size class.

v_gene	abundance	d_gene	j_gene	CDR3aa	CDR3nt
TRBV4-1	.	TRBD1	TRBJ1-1	CASSQVSGQGPNTEAFF	TGCGCCAGCAGCCAAGTATCGGGACAGGGGCCGAACACTGAAGCTTTCTTT
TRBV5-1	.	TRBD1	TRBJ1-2	CASSLEGTGGGYTF	TGCGCCAGCAGCTTGGAGGGGACAGGTGGAGGCTACACCTTC
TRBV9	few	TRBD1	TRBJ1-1	CASSVGQGATEAFF	TGTGCCAGCAGCGTAGGGCAGGGGGCGACTGAAGCTTTCTTT
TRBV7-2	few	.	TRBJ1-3	CASRLSTGNTIYF	TGTGCCAGCCGACTGAGTACGGGAAACACCATATATTTT
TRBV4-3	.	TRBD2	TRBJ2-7	CASSQGPSGAYEQYF	TGCGCCAGCAGCCAAGGTCCTAGCGGAGCCTACGAGCAGTACTTC
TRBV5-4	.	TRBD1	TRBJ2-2	CASSGTTGWGTGELFF	TGTGCCAGCAGCGGTACGACAGGGTGGGGCACCGGGGAGCTGTTTTTT
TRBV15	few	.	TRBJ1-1	CATSRDPGDTEAFF	TGTGCCACCAGCAGAGATCCAGGGGACACTGAAGCTTTCTTT
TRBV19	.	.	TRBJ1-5	CASSIARETYSNQPQHF	TGTGCCAGTAGTATCGCCCGGGAGACTTATAGCAATCAGCCCCAGCATTTT
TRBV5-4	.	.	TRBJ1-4	CASSLGQGNEKLFF	TGTGCCAGCAGCTTGGGGCAGGGAAATGAAAAACTGTTTTTT
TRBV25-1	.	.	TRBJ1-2	CASSGRGTNYGYTF	TGTGCCAGCAGTGGCAGGGGTACTAACTATGGCTACACCTTC
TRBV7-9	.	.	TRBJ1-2	CASSLRRQSTNYGYTF	TGTGCCAGCAGCCTAAGACGACAGTCGACTAACTATGGCTACACCTTC
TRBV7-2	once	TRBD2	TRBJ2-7	CASSPGGTSGIHEQYF	TGTGCCAGCAGCCCGGGGGGGACTAGCGGGATACACGAGCAGTACTTC
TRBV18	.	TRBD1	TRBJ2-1	CASSPSSPGQGKDNEQFF	TGTGCCAGCTCTCCTTCCTCTCCGGGACAGGGTAAAGACAATGAGCAGTTCTTC
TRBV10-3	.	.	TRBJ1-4	CAISAPNREKLFF	TGTGCCATCAGTGCCCCCAACAGAGAAAAACTGTTTTTT
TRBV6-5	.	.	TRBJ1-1	CASSRGRLVTEAFF	TGTGCCAGCAGCCGGGGGAGGCTCGTCACTGAAGCTTTCTTT
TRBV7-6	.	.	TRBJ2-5	CASSDGFGLEETQYF	TGTGCCAGCAGCGATGGCTTCGGACTGGAAGAGACCCAGTACTTC
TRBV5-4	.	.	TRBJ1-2	CASSPAQGFVYGYTF	TGTGCCAGCAGCCCGGCCCAGGGTTTTGTTTATGGCTACACCTTC
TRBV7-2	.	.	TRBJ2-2	CASSLIRVVDTGELFF	TGTGCCAGCAGCCTGATCAGGGTTGTCGACACCGGGGAGCTGTTTTTT
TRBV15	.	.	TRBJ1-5	CATSRGEEPLYPKHF	TGTGCCACCAGCAGAGGAGAGGAACCTTTGTATCCAAAGCATTTT
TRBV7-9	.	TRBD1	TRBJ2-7	CASSLGTGTYEQYF	TGTGCCAGCAGCCTAGGGACAGGTACCTACGAGCAGTACTTC
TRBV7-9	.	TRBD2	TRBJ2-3	CASSLSGGVPDTDTQYF	TGTGCCAGCAGTCTTAGCGGGGGGGTTCCTGACACAGATACGCAGTATTTT
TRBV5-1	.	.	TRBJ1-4	CASSLGPINEKLFF	TGCGCCAGCAGCTTGGGGCCGATTAATGAAAAACTGTTTTTT
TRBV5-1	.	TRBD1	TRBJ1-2	CASRDREDYGYTF	TGCGCCAGCAGGGACAGGGAGGATTATGGCTACACCTTC
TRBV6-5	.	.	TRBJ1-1	CASRRGRDTEAFF	TGTGCCAGTCGACGGGGAAGGGACACTGAAGCTTTCTTT
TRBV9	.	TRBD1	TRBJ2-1	CASSDGRDSILVSYNEQFF	TGTGCCAGCAGCGACGGACGGGACAGCATTTTAGTCTCCTACAATGAGCAGTTCTTC
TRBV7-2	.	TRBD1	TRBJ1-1	CASSLSGQGSEAFF	TGTGCCAGCAGCTTATCGGGACAGGGCTCTGAAGCTTTCTTT
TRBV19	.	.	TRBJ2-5	CASSIGGNFQETQYF	TGTGCCAGTAGTATAGGGGGCAATTTCCAAGAGACCCAGTACTTC
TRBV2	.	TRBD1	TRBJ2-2	CASSDPGGRVTGELFF	TGTGCCAGCAGTGACCCAGGGGGTCGCGTCACCGGGGAGCTGTTTTTT
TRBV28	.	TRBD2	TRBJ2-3	CAGGGGASTDTQYF	TGTGCCGGGGGGGGAGGGGCGAGCACAGATACGCAGTATTTT
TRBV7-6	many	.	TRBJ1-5	CASSLEQGFNQPQHF	TGTGCCAGCAGCTTAGAGCAGGGTTTCAATCAGCCCCAGCATTTT
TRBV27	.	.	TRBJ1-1	CASSLTGPNTEAFF	TGTGCCAGCAGTTTAACAGGACCGAACACTGAAGCTTTCTTT
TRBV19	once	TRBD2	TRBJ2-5	CASSPGLAGGETQYF	TGTGCCAGTAGCCCGGGACTAGCGGGAGGAGAGACCCAGTACTTC
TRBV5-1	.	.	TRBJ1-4	CASSPGIGNEKLFF	TGCGCCAGCAGCCCGGGGATCGGGAATGAAAAACTGTTTTTT
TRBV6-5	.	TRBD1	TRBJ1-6	CASSRDSASPLHF	TGTGCCAGCAGTAGGGACAGTGCATCACCCCTCCACTTT
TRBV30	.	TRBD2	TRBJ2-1	CAWSVFLAGGNEQFF	TGTGCCTGGAGTGTATTTCTAGCGGGAGGGAATGAGCAGTTCTTC
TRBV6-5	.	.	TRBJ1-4	CASSYSSGATNEKLFF	TGTGCCAGCAGTTACTCGTCCGGAGCAACTAATGAAAAACTGTTTTTT
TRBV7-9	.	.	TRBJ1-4	CASSLGGIGEKLFF	TGTGCCAGCAGCTTAGGAGGGATAGGGGAAAAACTGTTTTTT
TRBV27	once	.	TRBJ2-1	CASSISTVYNEQFF	TGTGCCAGCAGTATCTCGACAGTCTACAATGAGCAGTTCTTC
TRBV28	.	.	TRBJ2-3	CASSNPGGLGTDTQYF	TGTGCCAGCAGCAACCCCGGGGGATTGGGTACAGATACGCAGTATTTT
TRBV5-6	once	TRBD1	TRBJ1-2	CASSPDRVEINYGYTF	TGTGCCAGCAGCCCGGACAGGGTTGAGATTAACTATGGCTACACCTTC
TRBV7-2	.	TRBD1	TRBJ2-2	CASSQRRGGQGAGELFF	TGTGCCAGCAGCCAGAGGCGAGGGGGACAGGGAGCCGGGGAGCTGTTTTTT
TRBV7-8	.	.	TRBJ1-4	CASSPGSSNEKLFF	TGTGCCAGCAGCCCCGGGAGTTCTAATGAAAAACTGTTTTTT
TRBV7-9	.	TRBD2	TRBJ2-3	CASTLKPGRATDTQYF	TGTGCCAGCACCCTAAAGCCGGGGAGGGCGACAGATACGCAGTATTTT
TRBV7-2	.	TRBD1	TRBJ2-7	CASSARGGTGVYEQYF	TGTGCCAGCAGCGCACGGGGGGGGACAGGGGTCTACGAGCAGTACTTC
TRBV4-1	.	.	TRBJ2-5	CASSPNSGYQETQYF	TGCGCCAGCAGCCCAAACTCAGGATACCAAGAGACCCAGTACTTC
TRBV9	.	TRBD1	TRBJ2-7	CASSAGQGPYEQYF	TGTGCCAGCAGCGCGGGACAGGGGCCCTACGAGCAGTACTTC